The rows below give T cell receptor beta chains drawn from one sample of a study of T cell repertoires in cytomegalovirus infection. These receptors' targets are unknown. Using its own MiXCR run on the reads, TCRdb lists one record per CDR3 protein. In the table there are 800,000 to 950,000 distinct CDR3 sequences, around a third of which are singletons. The sample consisted of cultured CD8+ T cells from PBMCs, taken from culture after CMV antigen stimulation. These receptors originate from a human donor in good health (CMV status not recorded). Some clones in this sample may be carry-over from other donors' samples. Both conserved end residues are part of each CDR3. A D gene is named only where the DNA matches it firmly. Clone sizes are given selectively: once, few, many, or a class where the clone is expanded.

j_call: TRBJ2-3
d_call: -
clone_size: few
v_call: TRBV5-5
cdr3_nt: TGTGCCAGCAGCTTGTCGCAAGGGGGGACCAAGGCAGATACGCAGTATTTT
cdr3_aa: CASSLSQGGTKADTQYF

j_call: TRBJ1-2
d_call: -
clone_size: -
v_call: TRBV7-8
cdr3_nt: TGTGCCAGCAGCTTGCTCTTACCGCCCGGCTACACCTTC
cdr3_aa: CASSLLLPPGYTF

j_call: TRBJ1-2
d_call: -
clone_size: -
v_call: TRBV12-3/TRBV12-4
cdr3_nt: TGTGCCAGCAGTTTAGGAGACAGAGCCTATGGCTACACCTTC
cdr3_aa: CASSLGDRAYGYTF

j_call: TRBJ2-2
d_call: TRBD1
clone_size: few
v_call: TRBV7-8
cdr3_nt: TGTGCCAGCAGCGTGGGAAGAGGACAGGGTTACACCGGGGAGCTGTTTTTT
cdr3_aa: CASSVGRGQGYTGELFF

j_call: TRBJ1-4
d_call: -
clone_size: -
v_call: TRBV27
cdr3_nt: TGTGCCAGCAGTTTAGTCCGAGGTGGAGAAAAACTGTTTTTT
cdr3_aa: CASSLVRGGEKLFF

j_call: TRBJ1-1
d_call: -
clone_size: many
v_call: TRBV7-9
cdr3_nt: TGTGCCAGCAGCGTATTCGCCCCCGTTGAAGCTTTCTTT
cdr3_aa: CASSVFAPVEAFF

j_call: TRBJ1-2
d_call: -
clone_size: -
v_call: TRBV29-1
cdr3_nt: TGCAGCGCCCTCACAGGGCCCTATGGCTACACCTTC
cdr3_aa: CSALTGPYGYTF

j_call: TRBJ1-1
d_call: -
clone_size: few
v_call: TRBV2
cdr3_nt: TGTGCCAGCCCACAGGGAAACACTGAAGCTTTCTTT
cdr3_aa: CASPQGNTEAFF

j_call: TRBJ2-1
d_call: -
clone_size: -
v_call: TRBV18
cdr3_nt: TGTGCCAGCTCACTACAGGGTAGTGCCTACGTTGAGCAGTTCTTC
cdr3_aa: CASSLQGSAYVEQFF

j_call: TRBJ2-5
d_call: TRBD1
clone_size: -
v_call: TRBV6-2/TRBV6-3
cdr3_nt: TGTGCCAGCAGTTACGACAGGGCCCCAGAGACCCAGTACTTC
cdr3_aa: CASSYDRAPETQYF

j_call: TRBJ2-1
d_call: TRBD1
clone_size: few
v_call: TRBV12-3/TRBV12-4
cdr3_nt: TGTGCCAGCGGGACAGGGAGAAATGAGCAGTTCTTC
cdr3_aa: CASGTGRNEQFF

j_call: TRBJ2-3
d_call: TRBD2
clone_size: -
v_call: TRBV28
cdr3_nt: TGTGCCAGCAGTTTATATGGGAGTCGGGGGGATAGCACAGATACGCAGTATTTT
cdr3_aa: CASSLYGSRGDSTDTQYF

j_call: TRBJ1-2
d_call: -
clone_size: -
v_call: TRBV12-5
cdr3_nt: TGTGCTAGTGGGTACTCCATCAGGGACGGCTACACCTTC
cdr3_aa: CASGYSIRDGYTF

j_call: TRBJ1-6
d_call: -
clone_size: many
v_call: TRBV7-6
cdr3_nt: TGTGCCAGCAGCCCTACGCCATGGGGGGCCTCCTATAATTCACCCCTCCACTTT
cdr3_aa: CASSPTPWGASYNSPLHF

j_call: TRBJ2-2
d_call: -
clone_size: few
v_call: TRBV7-9
cdr3_nt: TGTGCCAGCAGCTTAAAACAACCGAACACCGGGGAGCTGTTTTTT
cdr3_aa: CASSLKQPNTGELFF

j_call: TRBJ2-2
d_call: TRBD1
clone_size: -
v_call: TRBV7-6
cdr3_nt: TGTGCCACCTCCAGGGGGTACCCGAACACCGGGGAGCTGTTTTTT
cdr3_aa: CATSRGYPNTGELFF

j_call: TRBJ1-2
d_call: -
clone_size: few
v_call: TRBV28
cdr3_nt: TGTGCCAGCAGAGAGGAGGGGTATAACTATGGCTACACCTTC
cdr3_aa: CASREEGYNYGYTF

j_call: TRBJ2-1
d_call: -
clone_size: -
v_call: TRBV5-4
cdr3_nt: TGTGCCAGCAGCCTTAACCCACTATGGGGAGGTGGGGATGAGCAGTTCTTC
cdr3_aa: CASSLNPLWGGGDEQFF

j_call: TRBJ2-2
d_call: -
clone_size: few
v_call: TRBV27
cdr3_nt: TGTGCCAGCAGCTTCCGCGGGGTGGGCGTCGGGGAGCTGTTTTTT
cdr3_aa: CASSFRGVGVGELFF

j_call: TRBJ1-1
d_call: -
clone_size: few
v_call: TRBV6-1
cdr3_nt: TGTGCCAGCCGGGGTACATGGAACACTGAAGCTTTCTTT
cdr3_aa: CASRGTWNTEAFF

j_call: TRBJ2-1
d_call: -
clone_size: -
v_call: TRBV29-1
cdr3_nt: TGCAGCGTTGAAGCGGGGGTCACCTACAATGAGCAGTTCTTC
cdr3_aa: CSVEAGVTYNEQFF

j_call: TRBJ2-3
d_call: -
clone_size: many
v_call: TRBV11-2
cdr3_nt: TGTGCCAGCAGCTTATTCCCTCCGGCGCGGACAGATACGCAGTATTTT
cdr3_aa: CASSLFPPARTDTQYF

j_call: TRBJ2-3
d_call: TRBD2
clone_size: -
v_call: TRBV5-6
cdr3_nt: TGTGCCAGCAGCTTACCGGGACTAAGTCCAACGCAGTATTTT
cdr3_aa: CASSLPGLSPTQYF